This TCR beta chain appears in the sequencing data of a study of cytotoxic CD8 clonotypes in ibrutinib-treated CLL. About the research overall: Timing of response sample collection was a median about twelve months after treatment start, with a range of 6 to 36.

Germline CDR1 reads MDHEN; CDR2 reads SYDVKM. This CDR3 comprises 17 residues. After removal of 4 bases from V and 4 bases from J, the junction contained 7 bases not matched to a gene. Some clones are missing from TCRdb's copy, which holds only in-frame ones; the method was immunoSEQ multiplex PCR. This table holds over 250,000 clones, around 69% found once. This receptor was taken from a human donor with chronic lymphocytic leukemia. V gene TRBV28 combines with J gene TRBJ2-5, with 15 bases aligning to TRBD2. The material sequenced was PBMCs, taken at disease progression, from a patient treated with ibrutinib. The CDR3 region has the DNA TGTGCCAGCAGTTCCGGGACTAGCGGGAGGCGGGGAGAGACCCAGTACTTC. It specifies CASSSGTSGRRGETQYF.